This T cell receptor beta chain was captured by sequencing in a study of blood T cell repertoires in COVID-19. Overall study context: The United States, Italy and Spain supplied acute and convalescent COVID-19 samples.

There are 15 residues in the CDR3. V shed 0 bases, J shed 3 bases, and the junction held 5 bases outside the gene matches. The V gene's germline CDR1 is SGHRS and CDR2 YFSETQ. Authors' processing steps: Estimation of nucleated cell counts was performed using reference gene primer amplification. Data came from immunoSEQ multiplex PCR; TCRdb stores just in-frame clones and leaves some out. The DNA gave D and trimming, while V, J and clone size come from that table. Among approximately 250,000 clones listed, 85% were seen once. This study enrolled people aged 18 to 89 from about two dozen US geographic areas.

Sequencing was performed on PBMCs or T cells enriched from blood (not recorded which). This sequence originates from a woman in her fifties or sixties with acute COVID-19. The chain joins TRBV5-1 to TRBJ2-7; 8 nucleotides align to TRBD2. CDR3 loop: CASSLDGTSLYEQYF. The DNA of the CDR3 is TGCGCCAGCAGCTTGGATGGGACTAGTCTCTACGAGCAGTACTTC. The full variable domain, with the rest looked up from reference TRBV5-1 and TRBJ2-7, is KAGVTQTPRYLIKTRGQQVTLSCSPISGHRSVSWYQQTPGQGLQFLFEYFSETQRNKGNFPGRFSGRQFSNSRSEMNVSTLELGDSALYLCASSLDGTSLYEQYFGPGTRLTVT.